This T cell receptor (beta chain) originates from a study of shared clonotypes between healthy human individuals. This CDR3 contains 12 residues. CDR1 ENHRY and CDR2 SYGVKD come from the germline V gene. V dropped 10 bases and J dropped 5; count of bases not matched to a gene: 3. Sequenced by immunoSEQ multiplex PCR; TCRdb stores in-frame clones only, minus some. The sample holds more than 2 million clones; around 95% are singletons and the top ten take more than 1.5%. Positive CCR7 selection of CD45RO-negative cells yielded the naive CD8 cells, and terminally differentiated effector memory CD45RA+ cells were excluded. Those who donated were healthy HIV-negative adults, with no recent acute infections or vaccinations reported.

Material: naive CD8+ T cells from PBMCs. The rearrangement uses TRBV10-3 and TRBJ2-1, with 9 bases matching TRBD1. The source is a young man in good health. Some clones in this sample may be carry-over from other donors' samples. CDR3 nucleotides: TGTGCCAGCCGGACAGGGGACAATGAGCAGTTCTTC. Translated, it gives CASRTGDNEQFF.